A selection of T cell receptor beta chains follows, all from one sample in a study of blood T cell repertoires in COVID-19. Assay used: immunoSEQ multiplex PCR; TCRdb lists only in-frame clones, some missing. The sample consists of about 82,000 clones, around 89% of them appearing once. The sample was PBMCs or T cells enriched from blood (not recorded which). The receptors were sampled from a woman between 50 and 59 years old with acute COVID-19. Both conserved end residues are part of each CDR3. The order of the fields is J gene, D gene, CDR3 length, V gene, clone size, CDR3 protein, CDR3 DNA. A D gene is named only where the DNA matches it firmly. Not every row has a clone size; where given, it reads once, few, many or a size class.

TRBJ2-3 | . | 12 | TRBV5-1 | . | CASSSAGDTQYF | TGCGCCAGCAGCTCCGCAGGAGATACGCAGTATTTT
TRBJ1-5 | TRBD1 | 16 | TRBV5-8 | . | CASSFGQGGTSQPQHF | TGTGCCAGCAGCTTCGGACAGGGTGGTACCAGTCAGCCCCAGCATTTT
TRBJ2-7 | TRBD2 | 15 | TRBV19 | . | CASSIGLAGEYEQYF | TGTGCCAGTAGTATCGGGCTAGCGGGAGAGTACGAGCAGTACTTC
TRBJ1-5 | TRBD1 | 17 | TRBV19 | . | CASSTGQGGTSNQPQHF | TGTGCCAGTAGTACTGGACAGGGAGGAACTAGCAATCAGCCCCAGCATTTT
TRBJ2-3 | . | 15 | TRBV11-3 | . | CASSFQGMVTDTQYF | TGTGCCAGCAGCTTTCAGGGGATGGTGACAGATACGCAGTATTTT
TRBJ1-3 | . | 13 | TRBV30 | . | CAWSGTFGNTIYF | TGTGCCTGGAGTGGGACATTTGGAAACACCATATATTTT
TRBJ1-1 | . | 13 | TRBV10-3 | few | CAISEPSTGAYFF | TGTGCCATCAGTGAGCCTTCAACAGGTGCCTATTTCTTT
TRBJ2-7 | . | 16 | TRBV23-1 | . | CASRQLLGDINYEQYF | TGCGCCAGCAGACAACTACTGGGAGACATTAACTACGAGCAGTACTTC
TRBJ1-4 | . | 14 | TRBV30 | . | CAWSVRVGEEKLFF | TGTGCCTGGAGTGTACGAGTTGGAGAGGAAAAACTGTTTTTT
TRBJ2-5 | . | 15 | TRBV6-5 | . | CASSRGQGLEETQYF | TGTGCCAGCAGCCGGGGCCAGGGGCTTGAAGAGACCCAGTACTTC
TRBJ2-3 | . | 16 | TRBV7-8 | . | CASSFGLSPSTDTQYF | TGTGCCAGCAGCTTCGGACTAAGCCCTAGCACAGATACGCAGTATTTT
TRBJ1-2 | TRBD1 | 12 | TRBV12-3/TRBV12-4 | . | CASSSQGNGYTF | TGTGCCAGCAGTTCACAGGGGAACGGCTACACCTTC
TRBJ1-5 | . | 13 | TRBV12-3/TRBV12-4 | . | CASSSTEGGPQHF | TGTGCCAGCAGTTCCACCGAGGGAGGGCCCCAGCATTTT
TRBJ2-7 | TRBD1 | 16 | TRBV7-2 | once | CASTGTGDKLDYEQYF | TGTGCCAGCACGGGGACAGGGGATAAGTTGGATTACGAGCAGTACTTC
TRBJ2-3 | . | 16 | TRBV5-1 | . | CASSLERGLFTDTQYF | TGCGCCAGCAGCTTGGAACGGGGACTTTTCACAGATACGCAGTATTTT
TRBJ2-5 | TRBD2 | 16 | TRBV15 | . | CATSRDMASGGETQYF | TGTGCCACCAGCAGAGATATGGCTAGCGGGGGAGAGACCCAGTACTTC
TRBJ1-1 | . | 12 | TRBV9 | once | CASSPGSTEAFF | TGTGCCAGCAGCCCAGGGTCCACTGAAGCTTTCTTT
TRBJ2-6 | . | 15 | TRBV19 | . | CASSISASGANVLTF | TGTGCCAGTAGTATAAGCGCCTCTGGGGCCAACGTCCTGACTTTC
TRBJ2-2 | TRBD2 | 16 | TRBV4-2 | . | CASSQNLAGGAGELFF | TGTGCCAGCAGCCAAAACCTAGCGGGAGGGGCCGGGGAGCTGTTTTTT
TRBJ1-2 | . | 13 | TRBV2 | . | CASSYREGYGYTF | TGTGCCAGCAGTTACAGGGAAGGCTATGGCTACACCTTC